This entry lists 20 T cell receptor beta chains sequenced from one sample in a study of OX40 agonist ivuxolimab in advanced cancers. Method: immunoSEQ multiplex PCR; TCRdb's copy keeps in-frame clones and lacks some. The repertoire includes approximately 74,000 clones, 75% to 95% of them detected once, and more than 0.45% sits in the top ten. Sample: CD4+ or CD8+ T cells sorted from blood, taken in a trial of the OX40 agonist ivuxolimab. Receptors were obtained from an adult with an advanced solid tumor such as melanoma, head and neck, liver or kidney cancer.

As to this clone: The sample carries other DNA sequences with the same CDR3. The V call is TRBV7-2, the J call TRBJ1-1; D is uncertain. Trimming shortened V by 3 bases and J by 1 base, and 6 bases separated the two germline ends. This CDR3 spans 13 amino acids. The germline gives CDR1 SGHTA, CDR2 FQGNSA. The CDR3 DNA reads TGTGCCAGCAGCTTTACAGAGAACACTGAAGCTTTCTTT. Translation: CASSFTENTEAFF. The whole variable domain, remainder taken from reference TRBV7-2 and TRBJ1-1, is GAGVSQSPSNKVTEKGKDVELRCDPISGHTALYWYRQSLGQGLEFLIYFQGNSAPDKSGLPSDRFSAERTGGSVSTLTIQRTQQEDSAVYLCASSFTENTEAFFGQGTRLTVV.

V and J are TRBV11-3 and TRBJ1-3; 7 nucleotides align to TRBD1. The CDR3 is made up of 14 amino acids. V shed 5 bases and J 4 bases; nucleotides not matched to a gene: 5. CDR1 is SGHNT, CDR2 YENEEA, per germline. The CDR3 protein is CASSAGTVGNTIYF. The CDR3 coding sequence is TGTGCCAGCAGCGCCGGGACAGTCGGAAACACCATATATTTT.

V usage is TRBV18 and J usage is TRBJ1-1; 8 nucleotides line up with TRBD1. In germline, CDR1 is KGHSH, CDR2 LQKENI. This CDR3 spans 13 amino acids. The trim removed 4 bases at V and 8 bases at J, leaving 6 bases unmatched. Here the CDR3 DNA reads TGTGCCAGCTCACTACTCGGGACAGGAGAAGCTTTCTTT. Encoded protein: CASSLLGTGEAFF.

This clone was observed a single time. J is TRBJ2-1 and V is TRBV19; weak D call: TRBD1 (5 bases). V was clipped by 7 bases and J by 8 bases, with 18 bases between them. The germline V gene encodes CDR1 LNHDA and CDR2 SQIVND (reference sequence). This CDR3 has 14 residues. CDR3 protein: CASNWDRGGDEQFF. In nucleotides, the CDR3 is TGTGCCAGTAATTGGGATAGGGGTGGCGATGAGCAGTTCTTC.

This rearrangement joins TRBV6-6 to TRBJ2-5, with TRBD2 matching over 11 bases. Germline loops: CDR1 MNHNY, CDR2 SVGAGI (reference sequence). The CDR3 runs 16 residues. J gave up 2 bases and V 6 bases, and 8 bases lay outside the gene matches. CDR3 protein: CASSIGGTSGQETQYF. For the CDR3, the DNA is TGTGCCAGCAGCATAGGGGGGACTAGCGGACAAGAGACCCAGTACTTC.

The chain combines TRBV2 with TRBJ2-2; 12 positions agree with TRBD1. CDR1 and CDR2 (germline): SNHLY, FYNNEI. The CDR3 runs to 16 residues. The ends lost 6 bases at V and 7 bases at J; junction bases unmatched: 9. The CDR3 is CASRGPGQGANGELFF. The CDR3 DNA reads as TGTGCCAGCAGAGGACCGGGACAGGGGGCGAACGGGGAGCTGTTTTTT.

This clone was seen only a few times. This chain connects TRBV28 to TRBJ2-7; TRBD1 might be the D (6 bases). This CDR3 spans 11 amino acids. V was trimmed by 9 bases and J by 4 bases, leaving 10 bases between them. Germline CDR1 MDHEN, CDR2 SYDVKM. Written as DNA, the CDR3 is TGTGCCAGTAATAGGGGGTACGAGCAGTACTTC. As protein: CASNRGYEQYF.

The chain carries TRBV29-1 and TRBJ2-1; D is possibly TRBD2 (6 bases). The V and J ends lost 3 bases and 5 bases respectively, with 11 bases between them. Germline V lookup: CDR1 SQVTM, CDR2 ANQGSEA. The CDR3 is 13 residues long. CDR3 DNA: TGCAGCGTTGATCGGAGGGGAGACAATGAGCAGTTCTTC. Translated: CSVDRRGDNEQFF.

The CDR3 spells CASSFPVGNTGELFF. CDR3 nucleotide sequence: TGTGCCAGCAGCTTCCCCGTGGGGAACACCGGGGAGCTGTTTTTT. The rearrangement joins TRBV11-2 to TRBJ2-2; D remains unclear. CDR1 is SGHAT and CDR2 is FQNNGV in the germline V gene. This CDR3 region has 15 residues. Trimming shortened V by 3 bases and J by 1 base, and 9 bases separated the two germline ends.

The genes are TRBV7-6 and TRBJ2-5, with D unclear. The CDR3 loop spans 11 amino acids. CDR1 and CDR2 (germline): SGHVS, FNYEAQ. The V gene lost 6 bases and the J gene lost 0 bases, with 2 bases spanning the gap. The CDR3 loop reads CASRYQETQYF. The CDR3 bases are TGTGCCAGCAGGTACCAAGAGACCCAGTACTTC.

The gene calls are TRBV28 and TRBJ2-5; D unresolved. The CDR3 runs 12 residues. V was pared by 7 bases and J by 5 bases, with 11 bases between. Germline CDR1 and CDR2: MDHEN and SYDVKM. CDR3 sequence reads: CASNRAVETQYF. The DNA of the CDR3 is TGTGCCAGCAACCGCGCCGTTGAGACCCAGTACTTC.

The chain is built from TRBV7-2 and TRBJ1-1; D call uncertain. Trimming stripped 1 base from V and 3 bases from J, with 15 bases between. In germline, CDR1 is SGHTA, CDR2 FQGNSA. This CDR3 has 16 amino acids. In nucleotides, the CDR3 is TGTGCCAGCAGCTTAGATGGGAGGGCCGGGGACACTGAAGCTTTCTTT. This codes for CASSLDGRAGDTEAFF.

V gene TRBV5-4 combines with J gene TRBJ2-2; D unresolved. Trimming pared 3 bases from V and 1 base from J, leaving 7 bases between. Germline assignment: CDR1 SGHNT and CDR2 YYREEE (reference sequence). The CDR3 runs 14 residues. Written as DNA, the CDR3 is TGTGCCAGCAGCTCTCAGAAGAACACCGGGGAGCTGTTTTTT. It codes for CASSSQKNTGELFF.

This chain links TRBV6-1 with TRBJ1-3; unclear D gene. Germline lookup yields CDR1 MNHNS and CDR2 SASEGT. This CDR3 contains 12 residues. The germline V and J ends were trimmed by 6 bases and 6 bases, with 9 bases remaining between them. CDR3 bases: TGTGCCAGCAGAGAGCTAGAAAACACCATATATTTT. It translates to CASRELENTIYF.

This clone showed up just a few times. The chain links TRBV6-6 to TRBJ2-1; D is unclear. Trimming pared 11 bases from V and 6 bases from J, leaving 8 bases between. CDR1 is MNHNY and CDR2 is SVGAGI in the germline V gene (reference sequence). The CDR3 has 10 amino acids. The CDR3 reads CAASSNEQFF. The DNA for the CDR3 is TGTGCCGCTAGTAGCAATGAGCAGTTCTTC.

The chain uses TRBV7-2 and TRBJ1-5, with D possibly TRBD1 on 5 matching bases. The CDR3 is 14 residues long. Germline CDR1 SGHTA, CDR2 FQGNSA. Trimming cost V 2 bases and J 2 bases, with 7 bases left between them. CDR3 loop: CASSLSGRNQPQHF. The DNA of the CDR3 is TGTGCCAGCAGCTTATCGGGGCGCAATCAGCCCCAGCATTTT.

V gene TRBV7-6 combines with J gene TRBJ2-5, with TRBD2 as a possible D gene (7 bases). The V gene's germline CDR1 is SGHVS and CDR2 FNYEAQ. CDR3 length: 17 residues. V was clipped by 0 bases and J by 1 base, with 15 bases between them. Written as DNA, the CDR3 is TGTGCCAGCAGCTTAGCTGGCAGGGGACTATCCCAAGAGACCCAGTACTTC. Its translation: CASSLAGRGLSQETQYF.

The genes are TRBV19 and TRBJ1-1, with TRBD1 matching over 12 bases. Unmatched junction bases numbered 17, after V lost 5 bases and J lost 4 bases. The CDR3 extends over 19 amino acids. Germline CDR1 LNHDA, CDR2 SQIVND (reference sequence). The CDR3 nucleotides are TGTGCCAGTAGTCCCCACCCCCTCGGGACAGGGGGCTTGGGCACTGAAGCTTTCTTT. This gives the protein CASSPHPLGTGGLGTEAFF.

The chain has TRBV9 and TRBJ1-5; D gene ambiguous. Looked up from germline, CDR1 is SGDLS and CDR2 is YYNGEE. Trimming left V 0 bases short and J 3 bases short, with 7 bases between. This CDR3 contains 14 residues. CDR3 amino acids: CASSVGSNNQPQHF. The CDR3 DNA follows: TGTGCCAGCAGCGTAGGCAGTAACAATCAGCCCCAGCATTTT.

The chain employs TRBV7-2 and TRBJ1-2, with 8 bases that match TRBD1. Germline V lookup: CDR1 SGHTA, CDR2 FQGNSA. This CDR3 has 13 residues. Trimming took 3 bases from V and 7 from J; bases not matched to a gene: 4. CDR3 amino acids: CASSFSGGGGYTF. Written as DNA, the CDR3 is TGTGCCAGCAGCTTCTCAGGGGGCGGTGGCTACACCTTC.